This is a list of T cell receptor beta chains from one sample in a study of technical replicates of blood from a handful of donors. The assay was immunoSEQ multiplex PCR, and TCRdb's table has in-frame clones only and misses some. The top ten hold over 0.15% of the sample, which has approximately 70,000 clones, 95% to 98% seen once. Specimen: T cells isolated from PBMCs. The receptors were gathered from a human donor in good health. CDR3s include the opening cysteine and the closing phenylalanine or tryptophan. Each record gives: clone size, D gene, V gene, J gene, CDR3 protein, CDR3 DNA. D genes are given only for firm matches. The size entry is marked missing in some rows and otherwise reads once, few, many or a size class.

>once|-|TRBV5-4|TRBJ2-7
CASSLTESYEQYF
TGTGCCAGCAGCTTGACGGAGTCCTACGAGCAGTACTTC
>-|TRBD1|TRBV14|TRBJ2-7
CASSTPQTGKAYEQYF
TGTGCCAGCAGCACCCCCCAGACAGGGAAAGCCTACGAGCAGTACTTC
>once|-|TRBV4-1|TRBJ1-1
CASSQPTGKRLYTEAFF
TGCGCCAGCAGCCAACCAACAGGGAAGCGCCTATACACTGAAGCTTTCTTT
>once|TRBD1|TRBV5-4|TRBJ1-1
CASSLNPGGVEAFF
TGTGCCAGCAGCTTGAACCCAGGGGGCGTGGAAGCTTTCTTT
>-|TRBD2|TRBV6-5|TRBJ2-7
CASSNRLAGGYEQYF
TGTGCCAGCAGTAACCGACTAGCGGGCGGGTACGAGCAGTACTTC
>-|-|TRBV4-1|TRBJ1-1
CASSQGGGKRTEAFF
TGCGCCAGCAGCCAGGGTGGAGGGAAGCGGACTGAAGCTTTCTTT
>-|TRBD1|TRBV7-9|TRBJ2-7
CASSSSNDGDRARKQYF
TGTGCCAGCAGCTCCTCAAATGACGGGGACAGGGCTAGGAAGCAGTACTTC
>-|TRBD2|TRBV6-5|TRBJ2-5
CASSYSELAQETQYF
TGTGCCAGCAGTTACTCGGAACTAGCGCAAGAGACCCAGTACTTC
>-|-|TRBV2|TRBJ1-1
CASRVTGDYSEAFF
TGTGCCAGCAGGGTGACCGGGGACTACTCTGAAGCTTTCTTT
>-|TRBD2|TRBV29-1|TRBJ2-2
CSVRGVGELFF
TGCAGCGTGCGGGGGGTCGGGGAGCTGTTTTTT
>-|-|TRBV5-4|TRBJ2-1
CASSLTGEQFF
TGTGCCAGCAGCTTGACAGGGGAGCAGTTCTTC
>-|-|TRBV13|TRBJ1-2
CASTVRGGRDDYGYTF
TGTGCCAGCACCGTACGGGGGGGGAGGGACGACTATGGCTACACCTTC
>-|-|TRBV10-3|TRBJ1-5
CAISDGGRSGGQPQHF
TGTGCCATCAGTGATGGGGGCAGGTCTGGGGGTCAGCCCCAGCATTTT
>-|TRBD2|TRBV9|TRBJ2-1
CASSAYPRTSAVNEQFF
TGTGCCAGCAGCGCCTACCCTCGGACTAGCGCGGTCAATGAGCAGTTCTTC
>-|TRBD2|TRBV29-1|TRBJ2-1
CSVVRLAGFNEQFF
TGCAGCGTTGTCAGACTAGCGGGGTTCAATGAGCAGTTCTTC
>once|-|TRBV6-5|TRBJ2-5
CASSYLGLETQYF
TGTGCCAGCAGTTATTTAGGACTAGAGACCCAGTACTTC
>-|-|TRBV30|TRBJ1-5
CAWSNRVDQPQHF
TGTGCCTGGTCGAATCGGGTGGATCAGCCCCAGCATTTT
>-|TRBD1|TRBV29-1|TRBJ2-3
CSVEDRGTDTQYF
TGCAGCGTTGAGGACAGGGGAACAGATACGCAGTATTTT
>once|TRBD2|TRBV9|TRBJ2-3
CASSVASGSTDTQYF
TGTGCCAGCAGCGTCGCTAGCGGGAGCACAGATACGCAGTATTTT
>-|-|TRBV7-9|TRBJ1-1
CASSLDSIEAFF
TGTGCCAGCAGCTTAGATAGTATTGAAGCTTTCTTT
>-|TRBD1|TRBV19|TRBJ1-2
CASSLGQIYGYTF
TGTGCCAGTAGTTTGGGACAGATCTATGGCTACACCTTC
>-|TRBD2|TRBV28|TRBJ2-3
CASSPLGGGRVDTQYF
TGTGCCAGCAGCCCCCTCGGGGGCGGGAGGGTGGATACGCAGTATTTT
>-|TRBD1|TRBV5-6|TRBJ1-2
CASSHRGPYYGYTF
TGTGCCAGCAGCCACAGGGGCCCATACTATGGCTACACCTTC
>-|TRBD1|TRBV6-1|TRBJ1-5
CASNGQADYQPQHF
TGTGCCAGCAACGGACAGGCCGACTATCAGCCCCAGCATTTT
>-|-|TRBV9|TRBJ2-5
CASSVESTVYQETQYF
TGTGCCAGCAGCGTAGAATCAACGGTGTACCAAGAGACCCAGTACTTC
>-|-|TRBV7-9|TRBJ2-3
CASSANLLTSTDTQYF
TGTGCCAGCAGCGCTAACTTACTCACTAGCACAGATACGCAGTATTTT
>-|-|TRBV14|TRBJ2-3
CASSQAAVPQYF
TGTGCCAGCAGCCAAGCCGCGGTACCGCAGTATTTT
>-|-|TRBV12-5|TRBJ2-5
CASRSGGETQYF
TGTGCTAGTCGCTCCGGGGGAGAGACCCAGTACTTC
>-|TRBD1|TRBV6-5|TRBJ1-5
CASRQGANSNQPQHF
TGTGCCAGCAGACAGGGGGCTAATAGCAATCAGCCCCAGCATTTT
>-|-|TRBV19|TRBJ1-2
CASSIRGDPNYGYTF
TGTGCCAGTAGTATAAGGGGCGACCCCAACTATGGCTACACCTTC
>-|TRBD2|TRBV10-1|TRBJ2-3
CASTRDKAGGNTQYF
TGCGCCAGCACCCGAGATAAAGCGGGAGGGAATACGCAGTATTTT
>-|TRBD2|TRBV15|TRBJ2-5
CATSTTGGPFEETQYF
TGTGCCACCAGCACGACGGGGGGACCTTTCGAAGAGACCCAGTACTTC
>-|-|TRBV4-1|TRBJ1-1
CASSQDAQMLVMNTEAFF
TGCGCCAGCAGCCAAGACGCCCAGATGCTAGTCATGAACACTGAAGCTTTCTTT
>-|-|TRBV5-1|TRBJ2-5
CASSFFTVEETQYF
TGCGCCAGCAGCTTTTTTACGGTAGAGGAGACCCAGTACTTC
>once|-|TRBV27|TRBJ1-1
CASSSRLQGGGTEAFF
TGTGCCAGCAGCTCACGACTACAGGGCGGGGGGACTGAAGCTTTCTTT
>-|-|TRBV7-7|TRBJ2-5
CASSQHKETQYF
TGTGCCAGCAGCCAACATAAAGAGACCCAGTACTTC
>-|-|TRBV30|TRBJ2-1
CAWSVQGFGEQFF
TGTGCCTGGAGTGTACAGGGTTTCGGTGAGCAGTTCTTC
>-|-|TRBV5-1|TRBJ2-7
CASSYPGVYEQYF
TGCGCCAGCAGCTATCCCGGGGTTTACGAGCAGTACTTC
>-|-|TRBV28|TRBJ1-2
CASTEDSANYGYTF
TGTGCCAGCACTGAGGACAGCGCTAACTATGGCTACACCTTC
>-|-|TRBV7-9|TRBJ2-1
CASSFEKLAYNEQFF
TGTGCCAGCAGCTTCGAGAAGTTGGCCTACAATGAGCAGTTCTTC
>-|-|TRBV6-5|TRBJ2-5
CASSPPGETQYF
TGTGCCAGCAGCCCCCCAGGAGAGACCCAGTACTTC